Listed below are T cell receptor beta chains from one sample, sequenced in a study of control samples from healthy donors and cancer patients. TCRdb keeps only in-frame clones here, not all; method: immunoSEQ multiplex PCR. The sample shows 150,000 to 200,000 clones, over 85% of them seen only once. Material: blood. The receptors come from a man younger than 45 in good health. CDR3s include the opening cysteine and the closing phenylalanine or tryptophan. A D gene is named only where the DNA matches it firmly. The listing skips clone size in some rows; elsewhere it reads once, few, many or a size class.

clone_size d_call j_call v_call cdr3_nt cdr3_aa
. . TRBJ1-6 TRBV6-5 TGTGCCAGCAGTTCCCGCCGGGGGGGACCAAATTCACCCCTCCACTTT CASSSRRGGPNSPLHF
. . TRBJ1-1 TRBV2 TGTGCCAGCAGTTCTCGGGGGGGCACTGAAGCTTTCTTT CASSSRGGTEAFF
. . TRBJ1-4 TRBV5-1 TGCGCCAGCAGCTATAGTACAACTAATGAAAAACTGTTTTTT CASSYSTTNEKLFF
. . TRBJ2-4 TRBV11-2 TGTGCCAGCAGCTTAGGGGTCGGGGCCAAAAACATTCAGTACTTC CASSLGVGAKNIQYF
. . TRBJ2-2 TRBV5-5 TGTGCCAGCAGCCCGCCGGGACGGTCGAACACCGGGGAGCTGTTTTTT CASSPPGRSNTGELFF
. TRBD1 TRBJ1-2 TRBV5-8 TGTGCCAGCAGCCACACACCATCTTTAACCGGGACAGGGAGAGGCTACACCTTC CASSHTPSLTGTGRGYTF
. . TRBJ1-2 TRBV6-1 TGTGCCAGCAGTGAAGCAGCCCCAGGGAATGGCTACACCTTC CASSEAAPGNGYTF
. . TRBJ2-2 TRBV7-8 TGTGCCAGCAGCTTACCCCCGCCAGGGGCGAACACCGGGGAGCTGTTTTTT CASSLPPPGANTGELFF
. . TRBJ1-1 TRBV9 TGTGCCAGCAGCGTAGGTGGGACACCGAACACTGAAGCTTTCTTT CASSVGGTPNTEAFF
. . TRBJ2-4 TRBV6-2/TRBV6-3 TGTGCCAGCAGTTGGGACTTTGAGGCCAAAAACATTCAGTACTTC CASSWDFEAKNIQYF
. TRBD2 TRBJ2-4 TRBV5-4 TGTGCCAGCAGCTTGGATCGTAAGAGCGGGAGTATTTACTTC CASSLDRKSGSIYF
. TRBD1 TRBJ1-6 TRBV19 TGTGCCAGTAGTCCCGGGACAGACTATAATTCACCCCTCCACTTT CASSPGTDYNSPLHF
few . TRBJ1-3 TRBV6-5 TGTGCCAGCAGTTACGGCCGATCTGGAAACACCATATATTTT CASSYGRSGNTIYF
. . TRBJ2-3 TRBV18 TGTGCCAGCTCACCATTGGGACAAGGGGTTACGCAGTATTTT CASSPLGQGVTQYF
. . TRBJ1-5 TRBV19 TGTGCCAGTAGTATTAGTTTGGGACTTAAAAATCAGCCCCAGCATTTT CASSISLGLKNQPQHF
. . TRBJ2-2 TRBV9 TGTGCCAGCAGCGTAGGGCACAGGAGGAACACCGGGGAGCTGTTTTTT CASSVGHRRNTGELFF
. TRBD1 TRBJ2-7 TRBV12-3/TRBV12-4 TGTGCCAGCAGTTCCTCCCGGACAGGGATGTACTTC CASSSSRTGMYF
. . TRBJ1-3 TRBV10-1 TGCGCCAGGCCGGCCATATATTTT CARPAIYF
. . TRBJ2-7 TRBV27 TGTGCCAGCAGTTGGGGGGGGCGGAACGAGCAGTACTTC CASSWGGRNEQYF
. TRBD2 TRBJ2-7 TRBV11-2 TGTGCCAGCAGTGACAGGAGGACTAGCGGCTACGAGCAGTACTTC CASSDRRTSGYEQYF
. . TRBJ2-7 TRBV24-1 TGTGCCACCAGTGAGAGGGGGATCGAGCAGTACTTC CATSERGIEQYF
. . TRBJ1-1 TRBV18 TGTGCCAGCTCACCAAGGAGCAGGGGAAACCCTGAAGCTTTCTTT CASSPRSRGNPEAFF
few TRBD2 TRBJ2-7 TRBV28 TGTGCCAGCAGTTTAAGGGGACTAGCGGCTTACGAGCAGTACTTC CASSLRGLAAYEQYF
. TRBD1 TRBJ2-7 TRBV27 TGTGCCAGCAGAGCTCGGACAGGGGACTACGAGCAGTACTTC CASRARTGDYEQYF
. . TRBJ1-5 TRBV7-2 TGTGCCAGCAGCTTAGGGGAAGGCAATCAGCCCCAGCATTTT CASSLGEGNQPQHF
. . TRBJ2-2 TRBV11-1 TGTGCCAGCAGCTTAGTCGGTACCACCAACACCGGGGAGCTGTTTTTT CASSLVGTTNTGELFF
. TRBD1 TRBJ1-4 TRBV5-3 TGTGCCAGAAGCACCGCGGACAGGCTTAATGAAAAACTGTTTTTT CARSTADRLNEKLFF
. TRBD2 TRBJ2-3 TRBV10-1 TGCGCCAGCAGTGTCCGCCCACTAGCGGGGGGCCCTGTGGATACGCAGTATTTT CASSVRPLAGGPVDTQYF
. . TRBJ1-2 TRBV6-5 TGTGCCAGCACCTGGACAGTTAACTATGGCTACACCTTC CASTWTVNYGYTF
. TRBD2 TRBJ2-2 TRBV28 TGTGCCAGCAGTTTTCCCCCGGGGGGGACGGATACCGGGGAGCTGTTTTTT CASSFPPGGTDTGELFF
. . TRBJ1-1 TRBV6-5 TGTGCCAGCAGAAGACCCATGAACACTGAAGCTTTCTTT CASRRPMNTEAFF
. . TRBJ1-1 TRBV9 TGTGCCAGCAGCGCAGGCCTCCTTGGGGGCACTGAAGCTTTCTTT CASSAGLLGGTEAFF
. . TRBJ1-6 TRBV5-1 TGCGCCAGCAGCTTGGGGGACCTCAATTCACCCCTCCACTTT CASSLGDLNSPLHF
. . TRBJ2-3 TRBV15 TGTGCCACCCATCCGGGTCAGATGAGAACAGATACGCAGTATTTT CATHPGQMRTDTQYF
. . TRBJ2-1 TRBV9 TGTGCCAGCAGCGCCACAGGGTTACACAATGAGCAGTTCTTC CASSATGLHNEQFF
. . TRBJ1-1 TRBV12-5 TGTGCTAGTGGTTTATCGACCGGGGGGATATTTGAAGCCTTCTTT CASGLSTGGIFEAFF
. TRBD2 TRBJ2-7 TRBV18 TGTGCCAGCTCACCATCCGGAGGGAGGGCCGGTTACGAGCAGTACTTC CASSPSGGRAGYEQYF
. . TRBJ2-5 TRBV5-1 TGCGCCAGCAGCTTGGCCATGCAGGGGGGGATCCAAGAGACCCAGTACTTC CASSLAMQGGIQETQYF
. TRBD2 TRBJ2-7 TRBV9 TGTGCCAGCACCCCGGGGGGGGTCTCCTACGAGCAGTACTTC CASTPGGVSYEQYF
. . TRBJ2-1 TRBV6-5 TGTGCCAGCAGTTACAGGAGGCCCAATGAGCAGTTCTTC CASSYRRPNEQFF